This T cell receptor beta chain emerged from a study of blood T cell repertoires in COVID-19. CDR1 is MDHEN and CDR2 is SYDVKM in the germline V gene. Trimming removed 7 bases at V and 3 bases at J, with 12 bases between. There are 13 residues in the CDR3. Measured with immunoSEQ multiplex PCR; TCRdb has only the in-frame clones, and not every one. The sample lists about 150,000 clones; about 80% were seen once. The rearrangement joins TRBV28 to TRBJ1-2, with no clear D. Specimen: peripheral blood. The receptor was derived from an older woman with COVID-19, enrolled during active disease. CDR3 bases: TGTGCCAGCACGTCCCCCCCTGACTATGGCTACACCTTC. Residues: CASTSPPDYGYTF.